This passage covers 9 T cell receptor beta chains from one sample sequenced in a study of CD8+ T cells in alopecia areata (dated by TCRdb to 2016 to 2019). Sample treatment or condition, as interpreted from the label and publication: oral pan-JAK inhibitor, 5-10 mg twice daily. Receptor libraries were prepared by the immunoSEQ multiplex PCR assay. RNA was extracted from all samples and reverse transcribed into cDNA as template for TCR sequencing. This is the immuneACCESS table as TCRdb keeps it, with only in-frame sequences that have V and J called. A part of the clones is gone; compared with another copy, unresolved V genes explain less than half, and the rest is unexplained. This sample holds a few hundred thousand clones; over 45% were observed only once. The ten largest clones add up to 0.75% to 0.95% of the sample. The material was CD4+ T cells sorted from blood, obtained at approximately week 52, from a patient treated with tofacitinib. Receptor source: a human donor with alopecia areata.

The chain couples TRBV5-1 to TRBJ2-3; D possibly corresponds to TRBD2 (5 bases). The CDR3 contains 14 residues. Germline lookup yields CDR1 SGHRS and CDR2 YFSETQ. Deletions cut 4 bases from V and 2 bases from J, with 11 bases between. CDR3 protein: CASSTGGITDTQYF. The CDR3 coding sequence is TGCGCCAGCAGCACCGGAGGAATCACAGATACGCAGTATTTT.

This chain joins TRBV6-5 and TRBJ1-5; D gene ambiguous. V lost 0 bases and J 7 bases, leaving 7 bases between the germline ends. CDR1 MNHEY and CDR2 SVGAGI come from the germline V gene. This CDR3 comprises 13 residues. The CDR3 loop reads CASSYSGQQPQHF. The CDR3 DNA follows: TGTGCCAGCAGTTACTCAGGGCAACAGCCCCAGCATTTT.

Here the CDR3 DNA reads TGTGCCTGGAGCCCGGGGGACAATCAGCCCCAGCATTTT. Translation: CAWSPGDNQPQHF. The gene calls are TRBV30 and TRBJ1-5, with D possibly TRBD1 on 5 matching bases. V was cut by 3 bases and J by 3 bases, with 9 bases left in between. Germline values: CDR1 GTSNPN, CDR2 SVGIG (reference sequence). This CDR3 spans 13 amino acids.

The chain couples TRBV30 to TRBJ1-2, with TRBD1 as a possible D gene (6 bases). The CDR3 totals 15 residues. Looked up from germline, CDR1 is GTSNPN and CDR2 is SVGIG (reference sequence). The V end lost 3 bases, the J end lost 2 bases, and 16 bases lay between the germline ends. CDR3 in amino acids: CAWSLGQTNNYGYTF. The CDR3, as DNA: TGTGCCTGGAGCCTAGGACAGACGAACAACTATGGCTACACCTTC.

This clone was seen a handful of times. J is TRBJ2-6 and V is TRBV4-3; D perhaps matches TRBD1 (5 bases). CDR1 is LGHNA and CDR2 is YSLEER in the germline V gene. This CDR3 comprises 16 residues. Between the trimmed V and J ends, which lost 1 base and 4 bases, there was a span of 11 bases. CDR3 protein: CASSQGGRAGANVLTF. The CDR3 nucleotides are TGCGCCAGCAGCCAAGGGGGCAGGGCCGGGGCCAACGTCCTGACTTTC.

This rearrangement joins TRBV19 to TRBJ2-1, with 13 bases identical to TRBD2. J gave up 3 bases and V 3 bases, and 2 bases lay outside the gene matches. Germline V CDR1 and CDR2: LNHDA, SQIVND (reference sequence). CDR3 length: 16 amino acids. This chain's CDR3 is CASSIGLAGVYNEQFF. The DNA of the CDR3 is TGTGCCAGTAGTATTGGACTAGCGGGAGTCTACAATGAGCAGTTCTTC.

The chain employs TRBV7-3 and TRBJ1-2; D is perhaps TRBD1 (5 bases). The CDR3 has 16 residues. The germline CDR1 and CDR2 sequences are SGHTA and FQGTGA. V lost 0 bases, J lost 0 bases, and 11 bases lay in between. The CDR3: CASSLTPVRANYGYTF. Written as DNA, the CDR3 is TGTGCCAGCAGCTTAACGCCGGTCAGGGCTAACTATGGCTACACCTTC.

The genes are TRBV13 and TRBJ1-6; 9 bases fit TRBD1. There are 18 residues in the CDR3. CDR1 and CDR2 from the germline V gene are PRHDT and FYEKMQ (reference sequence). V lost 10 bases, J lost 0 bases, and 13 bases stayed unmatched. The CDR3 DNA sequence: TGTGCCACGAGGCGACAGGGGGTAATGAGCTCCTATAATTCACCCCTCCACTTT. It yields the protein CATRRQGVMSSYNSPLHF.

V usage is TRBV4-3 and J usage is TRBJ2-2; 10 bases line up with TRBD1. The CDR3 consists of 18 residues. Germline CDR1 and CDR2: LGHNA and YSLEER. V was clipped by 5 bases and J by 2 bases; unmatched bases: 11. In nucleotides, the CDR3 is TGCGCCAGCAGCGATGAGACAGGGGGCTCAGCCAACACCGGGGAGCTGTTTTTT. This codes for CASSDETGGSANTGELFF.